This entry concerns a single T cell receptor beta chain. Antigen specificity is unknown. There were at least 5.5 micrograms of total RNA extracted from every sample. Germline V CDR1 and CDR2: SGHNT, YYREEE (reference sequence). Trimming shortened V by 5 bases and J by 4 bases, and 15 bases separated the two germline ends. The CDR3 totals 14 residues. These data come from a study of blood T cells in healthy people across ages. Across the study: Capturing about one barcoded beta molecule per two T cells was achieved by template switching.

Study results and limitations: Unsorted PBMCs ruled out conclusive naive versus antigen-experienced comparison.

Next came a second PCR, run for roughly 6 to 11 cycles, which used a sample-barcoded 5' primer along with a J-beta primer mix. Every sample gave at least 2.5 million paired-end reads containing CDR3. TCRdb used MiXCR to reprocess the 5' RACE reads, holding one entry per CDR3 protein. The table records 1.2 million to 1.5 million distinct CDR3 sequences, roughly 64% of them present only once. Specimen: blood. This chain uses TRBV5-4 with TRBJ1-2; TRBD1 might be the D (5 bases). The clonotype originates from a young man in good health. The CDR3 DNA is TGTGCCAGCAGTTATAGGGGAGCCACCTATGGCTACACCTTC. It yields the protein CASSYRGATYGYTF.